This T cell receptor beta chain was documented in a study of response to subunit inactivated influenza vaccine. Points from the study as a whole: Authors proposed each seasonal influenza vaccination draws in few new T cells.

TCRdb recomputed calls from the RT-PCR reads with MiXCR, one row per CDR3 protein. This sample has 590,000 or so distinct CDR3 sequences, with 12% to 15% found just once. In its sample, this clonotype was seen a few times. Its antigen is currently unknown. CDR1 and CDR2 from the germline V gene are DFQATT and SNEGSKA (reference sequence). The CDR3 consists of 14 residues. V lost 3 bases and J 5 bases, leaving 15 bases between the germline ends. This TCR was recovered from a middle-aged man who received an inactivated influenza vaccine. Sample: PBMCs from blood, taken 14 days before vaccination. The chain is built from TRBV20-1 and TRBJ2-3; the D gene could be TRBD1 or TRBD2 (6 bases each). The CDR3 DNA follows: TGCAGTGCTAGCACGGGGGCGCAGGTAGATACGCAGTATTTT. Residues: CSASTGAQVDTQYF.